This TCR beta chain was identified in a study of early T cells in non-severe SARS-CoV-2 infection. The germline gives CDR1 SGHRS, CDR2 YFSETQ. This CDR3 comprises 14 residues. The V and J ends lost 4 bases and 0 bases respectively, with 10 bases between them. Tagging with unique molecular identifiers was applied to individual cDNA molecules. TCRdb re-called the 5' RACE reads with MiXCR, one entry per CDR3 protein. The sample lists fewer than 45,000 distinct CDR3 sequences, nearly 6% occurring once. The chain links TRBV5-1 to TRBJ1-1; perhaps TRBD1 as D (6 bases). The clonotype originates from an adult who was a healthcare worker with PCR-confirmed SARS-CoV-2 infection or an uninfected control (not recorded which). The sequencing sample was made of whole blood. As DNA, the CDR3 is TGCGCCAGCAGCGGGGGGCTGATGAACACTGAAGCTTTCTTT. Translating gives CASSGGLMNTEAFF.